The clone carrying this T cell receptor beta chain has more than one count but fewer than ten. Its antigen is still unknown. TCRdb passed the reads through MiXCR, listing each CDR3 protein once. The sample includes some 500,000 distinct CDR3 sequences, roughly 34% of them seen just once. The data derive from a study of T cell repertoires in cytomegalovirus infection. About the research overall: Public TCR beta signatures indicated both CMV infection and matching HLA type. Overall study findings and caveats: HLA-C-restricted TCR beta clonotypes specific for CMV led the ex vivo response. Totalled public TCR beta family frequency picked out people who carried CMV plus the relevant HLA.

Germline V gene lookup returns CDR1 SGHTA and CDR2 FQGNSA. V gave up 7 bases and J gave up 1 base, with 10 bases separating them. CDR3 length equals 14 residues. The V and J genes are TRBV7-2 and TRBJ2-2; tentative D call: TRBD2 (6 bases). The sample here was cultured PBMCs, taken from culture after CMV antigen stimulation. This TCR derives from a human donor in good health (CMV status not recorded). Some clones in this sample may be carry-over from other donors' samples. Written as DNA, the CDR3 is TGTGCCAGCACAGAGGGAGGGAACACCGGGGAGCTGTTTTTT. As protein: CASTEGGNTGELFF.